Listed below are T cell receptor beta chains from one sample, sequenced in a study of CD8+CD57+ T cells in acquired aplastic anemia. TCRdb reanalysed the reads using MiXCR and keeps one entry per CDR3 protein. Of some 410,000 distinct CDR3 sequences in the sample, 65% to 80% were seen once. Source material: sorted CD4+, CD8+, or CD8+CD57+ T cells (not recorded which) from PBMCs. Receptors were obtained from a human donor in good health, serving as a control. CDR3s include the opening cysteine and the closing phenylalanine or tryptophan. D genes are given only for firm matches. The listing skips clone size in some rows; elsewhere it reads once, few, many or a size class.

j_gene: TRBJ2-3
v_gene: TRBV20-1
d_gene: .
abundance: many
CDR3aa: CSAYNTVSGTDTQYF
CDR3nt: TGCAGTGCCTATAACACAGTTAGCGGCACAGATACGCAGTATTTT

j_gene: TRBJ2-7
v_gene: TRBV2
d_gene: TRBD1
abundance: few
CDR3aa: CASSPWDRGREQYF
CDR3nt: TGTGCCAGCAGTCCCTGGGACAGGGGGCGGGAGCAGTACTTC

j_gene: TRBJ2-6
v_gene: TRBV7-2
d_gene: .
abundance: .
CDR3aa: CASSPDMGNSPLHTF
CDR3nt: TGTGCCAGCAGTCCTGATATGGGTAATTCCCCCCTCCACACTTTC

j_gene: TRBJ1-2
v_gene: TRBV7-2
d_gene: .
abundance: .
CDR3aa: CASSPETGTGGYTF
CDR3nt: TGTGCCAGCAGCCCCGAGACCGGAACTGGAGGCTACACCTTC

j_gene: TRBJ2-6
v_gene: TRBV7-3
d_gene: .
abundance: .
CDR3aa: CASSFHQGSGANVLTF
CDR3nt: TGTGCCAGCAGCTTCCATCAGGGGTCTGGGGCCAACGTCCTGACTTTC

j_gene: TRBJ2-6
v_gene: TRBV20-1
d_gene: .
abundance: many
CDR3aa: CSAVTGSSGANVLTF
CDR3nt: TGCAGTGCTGTAACAGGGTCGTCCGGGGCCAACGTCCTGACTTTC

j_gene: TRBJ2-2
v_gene: TRBV19
d_gene: .
abundance: .
CDR3aa: CASLGSANTGELFF
CDR3nt: TGTGCCAGTCTGGGGAGCGCGAACACCGGGGAGCTGTTTTTT

j_gene: TRBJ1-2
v_gene: TRBV6-5
d_gene: .
abundance: few
CDR3aa: CASSMGRGWNGYTF
CDR3nt: TGTGCCAGCAGTATGGGACGGGGGTGGAATGGCTACACCTTC

j_gene: TRBJ2-5
v_gene: TRBV5-5
d_gene: TRBD2
abundance: many
CDR3aa: CASSLLAGEETQYF
CDR3nt: TGTGCCAGCAGCTTACTAGCGGGGGAAGAGACCCAGTACTTC

j_gene: TRBJ1-2
v_gene: TRBV7-6
d_gene: TRBD1
abundance: .
CDR3aa: CASSTRTGDNYGYTF
CDR3nt: TGTGCCAGCAGCACCCGGACAGGGGACAACTATGGCTACACCTTC

j_gene: TRBJ2-7
v_gene: TRBV19
d_gene: TRBD1
abundance: .
CDR3aa: CASSTDSGTESSYEQYF
CDR3nt: TGTGCCAGTAGTACCGATTCCGGGACAGAGAGCTCCTACGAGCAGTACTTC

j_gene: TRBJ2-7
v_gene: TRBV20-1
d_gene: .
abundance: .
CDR3aa: CSAEVADYEQYF
CDR3nt: TGCAGCGCTGAGGTGGCAGACTACGAGCAGTACTTC

j_gene: TRBJ1-1
v_gene: TRBV12-3/TRBV12-4
d_gene: .
abundance: .
CDR3aa: CASSRVWANTEAFF
CDR3nt: TGTGCCAGCAGCCGGGTTTGGGCGAACACTGAAGCTTTCTTT

j_gene: TRBJ2-3
v_gene: TRBV20-1
d_gene: .
abundance: once
CDR3aa: CSASRGYTFADTQYF
CDR3nt: .

j_gene: TRBJ2-1
v_gene: TRBV7-2
d_gene: .
abundance: many
CDR3aa: CASSLLGGPGNEQFF
CDR3nt: TGTGCCAGCAGCTTATTGGGCGGGCCGGGCAATGAGCAGTTCTTC

j_gene: TRBJ2-7
v_gene: TRBV7-8
d_gene: TRBD1
abundance: .
CDR3aa: CASSKETGVGYGQYF
CDR3nt: TGTGCCAGCAGCAAAGAGACAGGGGTTGGTTACGGGCAGTACTTC

j_gene: TRBJ2-7
v_gene: TRBV20-1
d_gene: TRBD2
abundance: .
CDR3aa: CSATREDKQYF
CDR3nt: TGCAGTGCGACTCGGGAGGACAAGCAGTACTTC

j_gene: TRBJ1-1
v_gene: TRBV20-1
d_gene: .
abundance: .
CDR3aa: CSAPPWTDVQAFF
CDR3nt: TGCAGTGCTCCGCCTTGGACAGACGTACAAGCTTTCTTT

j_gene: TRBJ2-1
v_gene: TRBV10-2
d_gene: .
abundance: .
CDR3aa: CASSLSGLDNEQFF
CDR3nt: TGCGCCAGCAGCCTGTCGGGGCTCGACAATGAGCAGTTCTTC

j_gene: TRBJ1-2
v_gene: TRBV6-1
d_gene: .
abundance: many
CDR3aa: CASSDPIAWGYTF
CDR3nt: TGTGCCAGCAGTGACCCCATTGCTTGGGGCTACACCTTC

j_gene: TRBJ2-7
v_gene: TRBV20-1
d_gene: .
abundance: .
CDR3aa: CSVVASTSYEQYF
CDR3nt: TGCAGCGTTGTAGCAAGTACGTCCTACGAGCAGTACTTC

j_gene: TRBJ2-5
v_gene: TRBV9
d_gene: .
abundance: .
CDR3aa: CASSVQQAQNF
CDR3nt: TGTGCCAGCAGCGTCCAACAGGCCCAGAACTTC

j_gene: TRBJ1-2
v_gene: TRBV10-1
d_gene: .
abundance: many
CDR3aa: CASSEMRMGGYTF
CDR3nt: TGCGCCAGCAGTGAGATGAGGATGGGTGGCTACACCTTC

j_gene: TRBJ1-5
v_gene: TRBV20-1
d_gene: TRBD1
abundance: .
CDR3aa: CSARPGQEPKHF
CDR3nt: TGCAGTGCTAGACCGGGACAGGAGCCGAAGCATTTT

j_gene: TRBJ1-6
v_gene: TRBV20-1
d_gene: .
abundance: .
CDR3aa: CSARGTYSTDSPLHF
CDR3nt: TGCAGTGCTAGAGGGACATACAGCACAGATTCACCCCTCCACTTT

j_gene: TRBJ2-1
v_gene: TRBV2
d_gene: TRBD2
abundance: .
CDR3aa: CASSLLAGGPYEQFF
CDR3nt: TGTGCCAGCAGTTTACTAGCGGGGGGGCCTTATGAGCAGTTCTTC

j_gene: TRBJ2-1
v_gene: TRBV7-2
d_gene: TRBD2
abundance: .
CDR3aa: CASSSSGATNEQFF
CDR3nt: TGTGCCAGCAGCTCTAGCGGGGCCACCAATGAGCAGTTCTTC

j_gene: TRBJ2-7
v_gene: TRBV2
d_gene: TRBD1
abundance: .
CDR3aa: CASKLGQGPYEQYF
CDR3nt: TGTGCCAGCAAATTGGGACAGGGTCCCTACGAGCAGTACTTC

j_gene: TRBJ2-7
v_gene: TRBV3-1
d_gene: .
abundance: many
CDR3aa: CASSRRAESYEQYF
CDR3nt: TGTGCCAGCAGCCGGCGAGCGGAGTCCTACGAGCAGTACTTC

j_gene: TRBJ1-4
v_gene: TRBV12-3/TRBV12-4
d_gene: .
abundance: .
CDR3aa: CASSNDQGLYEKLFF
CDR3nt: TGTGCCAGCAGTAACGACCAGGGACTGTATGAAAAACTGTTTTTT

j_gene: TRBJ2-1
v_gene: TRBV6-4
d_gene: TRBD1
abundance: .
CDR3aa: CASSPRDRLNEQFF
CDR3nt: TGTGCCAGCAGTCCCAGGGACAGATTAAATGAGCAGTTCTTC

j_gene: TRBJ1-1
v_gene: TRBV20-1
d_gene: .
abundance: .
CDR3aa: CSATGGEVEAFF
CDR3nt: TGCAGTGCTACCGGGGGCGAAGTGGAAGCTTTCTTT

j_gene: TRBJ2-7
v_gene: TRBV5-1
d_gene: TRBD1
abundance: .
CDR3aa: CASSLGGTGPTYEQYF
CDR3nt: TGCGCCAGCAGCTTGGGCGGGACAGGCCCAACTTACGAGCAGTACTTC

j_gene: TRBJ2-3
v_gene: TRBV2
d_gene: TRBD1
abundance: many
CDR3aa: CASSPGQRDTQYF
CDR3nt: TGTGCCAGCAGCCCGGGACAGAGGGATACGCAGTATTTT

j_gene: TRBJ2-3
v_gene: TRBV9
d_gene: .
abundance: .
CDR3aa: CASSVAAWGANYDF
CDR3nt: TGTGCCAGCAGCGTAGCTGCGTGGGGAGCTAACTATGATTTT

j_gene: TRBJ2-1
v_gene: TRBV7-8
d_gene: TRBD1
abundance: .
CDR3aa: CASSLVGTGDHDEQFF
CDR3nt: TGTGCCAGCAGCTTAGTAGGGACAGGGGATCATGATGAGCAGTTCTTC

j_gene: TRBJ2-7
v_gene: TRBV2
d_gene: TRBD1
abundance: many
CDR3aa: CASSTGYYEQYF
CDR3nt: TGTGCCAGCTCGACAGGGTACTACGAGCAGTACTTC

j_gene: TRBJ2-7
v_gene: TRBV25-1
d_gene: .
abundance: few
CDR3aa: CANPTRGYEQYF
CDR3nt: TGTGCCAACCCAACGCGGGGCTACGAGCAGTACTTC

j_gene: TRBJ2-5
v_gene: TRBV5-4
d_gene: .
abundance: .
CDR3aa: CASSFHERVEKETQYF
CDR3nt: TGTGCCAGCAGCTTTCACGAACGGGTCGAAAAGGAGACCCAGTACTTC

j_gene: TRBJ1-2
v_gene: TRBV12-3/TRBV12-4
d_gene: .
abundance: .
CDR3aa: CASSLGAGERYGYTF
CDR3nt: TGTGCCAGCAGTTTGGGGGCAGGGGAGCGATATGGCTACACCTTC

j_gene: TRBJ2-7
v_gene: TRBV12-5
d_gene: .
abundance: .
CDR3aa: CASGLARSGLDEQYF
CDR3nt: TGTGCTAGTGGTTTGGCCCGCTCCGGACTTGACGAGCAGTACTTC

j_gene: TRBJ2-3
v_gene: TRBV7-2
d_gene: .
abundance: .
CDR3aa: CARRVAGGTATKYF
CDR3nt: .

j_gene: TRBJ1-2
v_gene: TRBV19
d_gene: .
abundance: once
CDR3aa: CSSTINGTYGYTF
CDR3nt: TGTAGCAGCACGATAAACGGGACCTATGGCTACACCTTC

j_gene: TRBJ2-7
v_gene: TRBV7-2
d_gene: .
abundance: .
CDR3aa: CASSLDRAGTDQYF
CDR3nt: TGTGCCAGCAGCTTAGACAGGGCGGGCACAGATCAGTACTTC

j_gene: TRBJ2-6
v_gene: TRBV7-2
d_gene: .
abundance: .
CDR3aa: CASSPRGGWDTEAYVLTF
CDR3nt: TGTGCCAGCAGCCCCCGGGGAGGGTGGGACACTGAAGCTTACGTCCTGACTTTC

j_gene: TRBJ1-1
v_gene: TRBV12-3/TRBV12-4
d_gene: .
abundance: .
CDR3aa: CASRKMGDTEAFF
CDR3nt: TGTGCCAGCAGAAAGATGGGGGACACTGAAGCTTTCTTT

j_gene: TRBJ2-7
v_gene: TRBV7-3
d_gene: TRBD2
abundance: .
CDR3aa: CASSPSTSGGAYEQYF
CDR3nt: TGCGCCAGCAGCCCCTCGACTAGCGGGGGTGCCTACGAGCAGTACTTC

j_gene: TRBJ1-2
v_gene: TRBV29-1
d_gene: TRBD1
abundance: many
CDR3aa: CSVDRISFDGYTF
CDR3nt: TGCAGCGTGGACAGGATTTCTTTCGATGGCTACACCTTC

j_gene: TRBJ1-2
v_gene: TRBV24-1
d_gene: .
abundance: .
CDR3aa: CANSEERGEGGYTF
CDR3nt: TGTGCCAACAGTGAGGAGAGAGGGGAAGGGGGCTACACCTTC

j_gene: TRBJ1-2
v_gene: TRBV5-1
d_gene: TRBD1
abundance: .
CDR3aa: CASSLGQDASYGYTF
CDR3nt: TGCGCCAGCAGCCTGGGACAGGACGCGAGCTATGGCTACACCTTC

j_gene: TRBJ2-5
v_gene: TRBV12-3/TRBV12-4
d_gene: TRBD2
abundance: .
CDR3aa: CASSFSGGVNETQYF
CDR3nt: TGTGCCAGCAGTTTTAGCGGGGGGGTCAATGAGACCCAGTACTTC

j_gene: TRBJ2-7
v_gene: TRBV10-3
d_gene: TRBD1
abundance: .
CDR3aa: CAISNPGQGSYEQYF
CDR3nt: TGTGCCATCAGTAACCCGGGACAGGGCTCGTACGAGCAGTACTTC

j_gene: TRBJ2-7
v_gene: TRBV9
d_gene: .
abundance: .
CDR3aa: CASSVGGPHFEQYF
CDR3nt: TGTGCCAGCAGCGTAGGTGGTCCCCACTTCGAGCAGTACTTC

j_gene: TRBJ1-2
v_gene: TRBV6-5
d_gene: .
abundance: many
CDR3aa: CASSYADSFYGYTF
CDR3nt: TGTGCCAGCAGTTACGCGGACAGTTTCTATGGCTACACCTTC

j_gene: TRBJ1-1
v_gene: TRBV19
d_gene: .
abundance: many
CDR3aa: CASSHDRSHTEAFF
CDR3nt: TGTGCCAGTTCCCATGACAGGTCACACACTGAAGCTTTCTTT